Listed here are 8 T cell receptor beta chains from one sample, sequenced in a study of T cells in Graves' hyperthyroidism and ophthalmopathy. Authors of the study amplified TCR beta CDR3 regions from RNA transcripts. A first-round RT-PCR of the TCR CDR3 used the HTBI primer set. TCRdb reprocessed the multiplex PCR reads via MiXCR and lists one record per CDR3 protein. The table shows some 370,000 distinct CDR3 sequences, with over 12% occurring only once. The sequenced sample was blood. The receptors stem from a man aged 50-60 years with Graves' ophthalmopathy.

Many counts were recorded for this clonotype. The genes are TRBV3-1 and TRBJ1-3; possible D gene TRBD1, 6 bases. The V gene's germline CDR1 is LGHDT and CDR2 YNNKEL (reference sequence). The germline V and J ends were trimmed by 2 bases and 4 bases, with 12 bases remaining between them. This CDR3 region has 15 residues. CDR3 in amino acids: CASSQTGPWGNTIYF. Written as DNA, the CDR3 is TGTGCCAGCAGCCAAACAGGGCCCTGGGGAAACACCATATATTTT. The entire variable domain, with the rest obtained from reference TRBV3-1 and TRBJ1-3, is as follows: DTAVSQTPKYLVTQMGNDKSIKCEQNLGHDTMYWYKQDSKKFLKIMFSYNNKELIINETVPNRFSPKSPDKAHLNLHINSLELGDSAVYFCASSQTGPWGNTIYFGEGSWLTVV.

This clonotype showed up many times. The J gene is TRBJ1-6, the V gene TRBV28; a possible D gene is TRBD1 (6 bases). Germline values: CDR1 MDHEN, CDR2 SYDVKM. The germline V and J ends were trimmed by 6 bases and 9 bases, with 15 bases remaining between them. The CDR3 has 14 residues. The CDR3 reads CASRNTLGGSPLHF. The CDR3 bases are TGTGCCAGCAGAAACACCCTAGGGGGTTCACCCCTCCACTTT.

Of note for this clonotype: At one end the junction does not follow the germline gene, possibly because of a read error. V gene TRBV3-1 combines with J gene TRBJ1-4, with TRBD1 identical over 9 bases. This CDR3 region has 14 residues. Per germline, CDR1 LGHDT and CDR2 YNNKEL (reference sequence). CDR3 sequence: CASSTGQGNKKLFF. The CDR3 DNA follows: TGTGCCAGTAGTACGGGACAGGGTAATAAAAAACTGTTTTTT.

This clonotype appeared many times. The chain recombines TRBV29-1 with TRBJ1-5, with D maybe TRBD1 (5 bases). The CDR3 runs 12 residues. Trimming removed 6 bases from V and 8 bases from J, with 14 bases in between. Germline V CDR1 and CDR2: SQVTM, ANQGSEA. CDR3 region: CSVGEGLKPQHF. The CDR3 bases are TGCAGCGTGGGGGAGGGCCTTAAGCCCCAGCATTTT.

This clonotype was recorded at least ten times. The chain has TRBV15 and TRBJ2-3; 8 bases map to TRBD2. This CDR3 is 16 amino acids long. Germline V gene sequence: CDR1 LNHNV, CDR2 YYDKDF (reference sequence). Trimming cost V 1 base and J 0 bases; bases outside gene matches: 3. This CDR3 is CATSRAGGLSTDTQYF. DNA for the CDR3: TGTGCCACCAGCAGAGCGGGGGGGCTAAGCACAGATACGCAGTATTTT.

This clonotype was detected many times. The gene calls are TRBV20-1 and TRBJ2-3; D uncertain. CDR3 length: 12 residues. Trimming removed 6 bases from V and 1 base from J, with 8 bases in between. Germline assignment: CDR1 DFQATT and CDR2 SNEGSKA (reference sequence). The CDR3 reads CSAGLGTDTQYF. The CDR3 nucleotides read TGCAGTGCGGGCCTTGGCACAGATACGCAGTATTTT.

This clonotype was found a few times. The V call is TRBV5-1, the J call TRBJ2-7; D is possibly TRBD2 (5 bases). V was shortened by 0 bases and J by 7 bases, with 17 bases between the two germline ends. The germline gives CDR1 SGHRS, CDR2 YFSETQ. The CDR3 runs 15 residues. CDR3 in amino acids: CASSLGAVSYNEQYF. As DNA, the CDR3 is TGCGCCAGCAGCTTGGGAGCGGTCTCGTACAATGAGCAGTACTTC.

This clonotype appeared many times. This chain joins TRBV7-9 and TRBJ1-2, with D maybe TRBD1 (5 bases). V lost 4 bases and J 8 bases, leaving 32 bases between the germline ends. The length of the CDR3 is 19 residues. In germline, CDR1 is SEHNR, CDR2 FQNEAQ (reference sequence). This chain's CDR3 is CASSSATRGALSGVLGYTF. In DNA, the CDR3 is TGTGCCAGCAGCTCGGCCACGAGGGGCGCATTATCGGGCGTATTAGGCTACACCTTC.